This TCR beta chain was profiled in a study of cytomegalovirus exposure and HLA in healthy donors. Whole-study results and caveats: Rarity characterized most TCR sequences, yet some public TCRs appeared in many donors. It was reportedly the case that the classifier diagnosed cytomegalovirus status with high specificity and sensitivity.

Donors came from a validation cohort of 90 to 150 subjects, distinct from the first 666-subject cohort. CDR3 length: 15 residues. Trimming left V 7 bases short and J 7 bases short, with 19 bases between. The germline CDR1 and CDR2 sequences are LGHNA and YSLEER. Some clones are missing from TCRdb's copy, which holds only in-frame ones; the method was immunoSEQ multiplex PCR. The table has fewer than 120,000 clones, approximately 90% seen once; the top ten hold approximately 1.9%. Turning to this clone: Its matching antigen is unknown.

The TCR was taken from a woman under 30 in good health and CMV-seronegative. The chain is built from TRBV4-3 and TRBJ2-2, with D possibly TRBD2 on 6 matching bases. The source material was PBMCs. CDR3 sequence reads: CASTPRGLGGGELFF. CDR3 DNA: TGCGCCAGCACCCCAAGGGGTCTCGGGGGCGGGGAGCTGTTTTTT.